This T cell receptor (beta chain) was documented in a study of T-cell memory formation after mild COVID-19. At the level of the study: Largely, the TCR clusters proved donor specific.

A single record per CDR3 protein comes from TCRdb applying MiXCR to the 5' RACE reads. The sample gives roughly 410,000 distinct CDR3 sequences, around 24% of which show up once; 8.8% is in the top ten. This clonotype was seen ten or more times. Its cognate antigen is unknown. Looked up from germline, CDR1 is SEHNR and CDR2 is FQNEAQ (reference sequence). V was trimmed by 5 bases and J by 0 bases, leaving 15 bases between them. There are 16 residues in the CDR3. Study-level results: Whether day 37 second-wave clones are SARS-CoV-2-specific was not confirmed. That cross-reactive memory joined was suggested by some responding clones appearing in pre-infection memory. Clones contracting over day 15 to 85 were CD4/CD8 balanced, with later expanders leaning CD4+.

The sequencing input was PBMCs or a T cell subset sorted from them (not recorded which). The origin of this receptor is an adult woman who had mild COVID-19 (a few samples of this study predate the infection). Cell type and time point are not known. V gene TRBV7-9 combines with J gene TRBJ2-3; D possibly corresponds to TRBD2 (5 bases). The CDR3 coding sequence is TGTGCCAGCAGCCCGGGGTCCTTTTATAGCACAGATACGCAGTATTTT. Its protein product is CASSPGSFYSTDTQYF.